Shown below are 27 T cell receptor beta chains from a single sample sequenced in a study of T cells in Graves' hyperthyroidism and ophthalmopathy. RNA transcripts gave rise to amplified TCR beta CDR3 regions. First-round RT-PCR targeting the TCR CDR3 was performed with the HTBI primer set. Each CDR3 protein is one row after TCRdb ran MiXCR on the multiplex PCR reads. The sample consists of 500,000 to 600,000 distinct CDR3 sequences, about 20% of them appearing once. Sequenced material: blood. These receptors were collected from a man in his forties with Graves' ophthalmopathy.

The chain has TRBV7-9 and TRBJ2-3; D uncertain. The CDR3 covers 15 residues. Germline CDR1 reads SEHNR; CDR2 reads FQNEAQ (reference sequence). V lost 7 bases to trimming and J lost 2 bases, with 16 bases between them. The CDR3: CASTLPVEYTDTQYF. The CDR3 bases are TGTGCCAGCACCCTCCCAGTGGAGTACACAGATACGCAGTATTTT. Using reference TRBV7-9 and TRBJ2-3 for the parts outside the CDR3, the full variable domain is DTGVSQNPRHKITKRGQNVTFRCDPISEHNRLYWYRQTLGQGPEFLTYFQNEAQLEKSRLLSDRFSAERPKGSFSTLEIQRTEQGDSAMYLCASTLPVEYTDTQYFGPGTRLTVL.

This clonotype showed up just a few times. This sequence joins TRBV27 and TRBJ1-1, with 8 bases fitting TRBD1. The V gene's germline CDR1 is MNHEY and CDR2 SMNVEV (reference sequence). Germline trimming cut 3 bases from V and 5 bases from J; bases unmatched to any gene: 8. This CDR3 is 15 amino acids long. The CDR3 is CASSFRETGETEAFF. The CDR3 region has the DNA TGTGCCAGCAGTTTCCGGGAGACAGGGGAAACTGAAGCTTTCTTT.

There are a few counts of this clonotype. The rearrangement uses TRBV4-3 and TRBJ2-1, with 8 nucleotides matching TRBD2. This CDR3 contains 15 residues. The germline V gene has CDR1 LGHNA and CDR2 YSLEER. V lost 3 bases and J lost 8; bases outside the gene matches: 9. The CDR3 sequence: CASSQFTGGKDEQFF. For the CDR3, the DNA is TGCGCCAGCAGCCAGTTTACGGGAGGGAAAGATGAGCAGTTCTTC.

The V and J genes are TRBV15 and TRBJ2-5; TRBD2 might be the D (7 bases). CDR1 LNHNV and CDR2 YYDKDF come from the germline V gene (reference sequence). CDR3 size: 15 residues. The V and J ends lost 9 bases and 8 bases respectively, with 25 bases between them. The CDR3 bases are TGTGCCACAGGGGGGGACCTAGCGGAACCAGGTACCCAGTACTTC. Amino acid sequence: CATGGDLAEPGTQYF.

The rearrangement uses TRBV7-9 and TRBJ2-3; 9 positions agree with TRBD2. Germline lookup yields CDR1 SEHNR and CDR2 FQNEAQ (reference sequence). The CDR3 is 18 amino acids. J gave up 3 bases and V 4 bases, and 14 bases lay outside the gene matches. The CDR3 nucleotides read TGTGCCAGCAGCTCTCTCCCCCTGGCTAGCGGGGCTACAGATACGCAGTATTTT. Its translation: CASSSLPLASGATDTQYF.

This clonotype was observed a few times. The gene calls are TRBV12-3 or TRBV12-4 and TRBJ2-7; 7 bases line up with TRBD2. This CDR3 is 15 amino acids long. Trimming at V came to 5 bases and at J to 0 bases, leaving 7 bases not matched to a gene. CDR3 amino acids: CASSPEGGSSYEQYF. The CDR3 DNA sequence: TGTGCCAGCAGTCCCGAGGGCGGGAGCTCCTACGAGCAGTACTTC.

This clonotype was counted between two and nine times. The J gene is TRBJ2-7, the V gene TRBV10-3, with 9 positions matching TRBD1. The trim removed 6 bases at V and 6 bases at J, leaving 9 bases unmatched. This CDR3 has 14 residues. Germline assignment: CDR1 ENHRY and CDR2 SYGVKD. The CDR3 sequence is CAIRTGGAKTEQYF. The CDR3 coding sequence is TGTGCCATCAGAACAGGGGGCGCAAAGACCGAGCAGTACTTC.

In its sample, this clonotype was seen many times. The chain uses TRBV12-3 or TRBV12-4 and TRBJ2-5, with a possible D match to TRBD2 (6 bases). Trimming removed 8 bases from V and 2 bases from J, with 15 bases in between. The CDR3 is made up of 14 amino acids. The CDR3 is CASGRDWHQETQYF. The CDR3 DNA reads as TGTGCCAGCGGCCGGGACTGGCATCAAGAGACCCAGTACTTC.

This clonotype has only a few counts. The chain employs TRBV6-4 and TRBJ2-1; a weak D match, TRBD1 (6 bases). The CDR3 has 16 amino acids. Germline V gene data show CDR1 as MRHNA and CDR2 as SNTAGT. V lost 6 bases to trimming and J lost 7 bases, with 22 bases between them. The CDR3 sequence: CASSSNPGWQGNEQFF. The CDR3 DNA sequence: TGTGCCAGCAGCTCGAACCCCGGGTGGCAGGGGAATGAGCAGTTCTTC.

The chain couples TRBV12-5 to TRBJ2-1; a possible D gene is TRBD2 (6 bases). Per the germline V gene, CDR1 is LGHNT and CDR2 is FRNRAP. The CDR3 is 14 residues long. V gave up 6 bases and J gave up 8 bases, with 17 bases separating them. The CDR3 nucleotides read TGTGCTAGTGGCCCCCCATGGGGGGAATATGAGCAGTTCTTC. It translates to CASGPPWGEYEQFF.

J is TRBJ2-5 and V is TRBV19; D might be TRBD2 (5 bases). Germline CDR1 is LNHDA and CDR2 is SQIVND (reference sequence). The V end was cut by 1 base, the J end by 5 bases, with 14 bases between. The CDR3 has 15 amino acids. The CDR3 spells CASSIVGVRGETQYF. In DNA, the CDR3 is TGTGCCAGTAGTATAGTCGGGGTACGCGGGGAGACCCAGTACTTC.

This clonotype was recorded at least ten times. The gene calls are TRBV2 and TRBJ1-1; 7 nucleotides agree with TRBD1. Trimming at V came to 3 bases and at J to 3 bases, leaving 1 base not matched to a gene. This CDR3 contains 13 residues. Germline V gene sequence: CDR1 SNHLY, CDR2 FYNNEI. The CDR3 protein is CASSDTGDTEAFF. Written as DNA, the CDR3 is TGTGCCAGCAGTGACACAGGGGACACTGAAGCTTTCTTT. The full variable domain, rest sourced from reference TRBV2 and TRBJ1-1, is EPEVTQTPSHQVTQMGQEVILRCVPISNHLYFYWYRQILGQKVEFLVSFYNNEISEKSEIFDDQFSVERPDGSNFTLKIRSTKLEDSAMYFCASSDTGDTEAFFGQGTRLTVV.

This clonotype was seen more than once but under ten times. V and J are TRBV2 and TRBJ1-2; D is undetermined. Germline V CDR1 and CDR2: SNHLY, FYNNEI. With 4 bases removed from V and 1 base from J, the gap between germline ends came to 7 bases. The CDR3 length is 13 residues. CDR3 region: CASSVGNNYGYTF. The CDR3 DNA follows: TGTGCCAGCAGTGTGGGGAATAACTATGGCTACACCTTC.

The chain has TRBV7-9 and TRBJ2-7; 7 nucleotides line up with TRBD1. V lost 1 base and J lost 2; bases outside the gene matches: 2. The germline CDR1 and CDR2 sequences are SEHNR and FQNEAQ (reference sequence). This CDR3 contains 14 residues. The CDR3 DNA reads TGTGCCAGCAGCTTAGAAACAGGGGCCTACGAGCAGTACTTC. It is translated as CASSLETGAYEQYF.

In this sample, this clonotype turned up a few times. Sequence at one end of the junction differs from germline and may be a read error. The chain links TRBV5-1 to TRBJ2-6; D may be TRBD1 (5 bases). Germline V gives CDR1 SGHRS, CDR2 YFSETQ. This CDR3 has 20 amino acids. The CDR3, as DNA: TGCGCCAGCAGCCTATGGACCGTGACCGCTTCGAGCTCTGGGGCCAGCGTCCTGACTTTC. Amino acid sequence: CASSLWTVTASSSGASVLTF. Together with reference TRBV5-1 and TRBJ2-6, the CDR3 gives the full variable domain: KAGVTQTPRYLIKTRGQQVTLSCSPISGHRSVSWYQQTPGQGLQFLFEYFSETQRNKGNFPGRFSGRQFSNSRSEMNVSTLELGDSALYLCASSLWTVTASSSGASVLTFGAGSRLTVL.

This clonotype showed up just a few times. The chain recombines TRBV30 with TRBJ2-5, with D hard to call. With 4 bases removed from V and 4 bases from J, the gap between germline ends came to 13 bases. This CDR3 region has 13 residues. Germline lookup yields CDR1 GTSNPN and CDR2 SVGIG (reference sequence). The CDR3 reads CAWNNLPGETQYF. CDR3 nucleotide sequence: TGTGCCTGGAACAACCTGCCCGGAGAGACCCAGTACTTC.

This clonotype was observed a few times. The DNA of the CDR3 is TGTGCCAGCAGCCCGAGTACGGGACAGGGATACTACGAGCAGTACTTC. As protein: CASSPSTGQGYYEQYF. The V gene is TRBV7-9, the J gene TRBJ2-7, with 9 bases identical to TRBD1. CDR1 and CDR2 (germline): SEHNR, FQNEAQ (reference sequence). V shed 5 bases and J 3 bases; nucleotides not matched to a gene: 11. This CDR3 spans 16 amino acids.

This clonotype was found many times. J is TRBJ1-5 and V is TRBV12-3 or TRBV12-4; D call uncertain. Trimming stripped 4 bases from V and 3 bases from J, with 16 bases between. CDR3 length: 16 amino acids. In DNA, the CDR3 is TGTGCCAGCAGTTCCCCCGGGCAGCGGGTCAATCAGCCCCAGCATTTT. This translates into CASSSPGQRVNQPQHF.

The chain links TRBV4-1 to TRBJ2-2; D might be TRBD1 (6 bases). CDR1 is MGHRA, CDR2 YSYEKL, per germline. CDR3 length: 19 amino acids. V was shortened by 2 bases and J by 0 bases, with 19 bases between the two germline ends. DNA for the CDR3: TGCGCCAGCAGCCAACACCCAAGGGACATCATAGCGAACACCGGGGAGCTGTTTTTT. This encodes CASSQHPRDIIANTGELFF.

This clonotype has a count of ten or more. V and J are TRBV20-1 and TRBJ2-7, with 8 positions matching TRBD2. The V gene's germline CDR1 is DFQATT and CDR2 SNEGSKA (reference sequence). There are 14 residues in the CDR3. J was trimmed by 6 bases and V by 2 bases; bases with no gene match: 9. The CDR3 region has the DNA TGCAGTGCTAGACTAGCGGGCGTTGTATCCGAGCAGTACTTC. As protein: CSARLAGVVSEQYF.

V usage is TRBV18 and J usage is TRBJ2-1; D gene unclear. V was clipped by 0 bases and J by 6 bases, with 18 bases between them. Germline lookup yields CDR1 KGHSH and CDR2 LQKENI. This CDR3 contains 17 residues. This CDR3 reads CASSPPGRSRPPNEQFF. In DNA form, the CDR3 reads TGTGCCAGCTCACCACCGGGCAGAAGCCGGCCCCCCAATGAGCAGTTCTTC.

The gene calls are TRBV5-4 and TRBJ1-2; D perhaps matches TRBD1 (6 bases). Trimming took 3 bases from V and 2 from J, leaving 17 bases between them. The CDR3 contains 16 residues. CDR1 is SGHNT, CDR2 YYREEE, per germline (reference sequence). The CDR3 region is CASSSQIRTGNYGYTF. Written as DNA, the CDR3 is TGTGCCAGCAGCTCCCAAATCCGTACAGGGAACTATGGCTACACCTTC. The full variable domain, in which reference TRBV5-4 and TRBJ1-2 provide the parts outside the CDR3, is ETGVTQSPTHLIKTRGQQVTLRCSSQSGHNTVSWYQQALGQGPQFIFQYYREEENGRGNFPPRFSGLQFPNYSSELNVNALELDDSALYLCASSSQIRTGNYGYTFGSGTRLTVV.

This chain links TRBV7-3 with TRBJ2-2; D might be TRBD2 (5 bases). Germline loops: CDR1 SGHTA, CDR2 FQGTGA. The CDR3 has 14 amino acids. The germline V and J ends were trimmed by 5 bases and 7 bases, with 14 bases remaining between them. The CDR3 is CASSPRPGVGELFF. The CDR3 DNA sequence: TGTGCCAGCAGCCCCAGGCCCGGGGTCGGGGAGCTGTTTTTT.

The table lists this clonotype with a few counts. This sequence joins TRBV9 and TRBJ1-2, with 7 bases identical to TRBD1. CDR1 and CDR2 from the germline V gene are SGDLS and YYNGEE. CDR3 size: 16 residues. The V and J ends lost 3 bases and 6 bases, in that order; junction bases with no gene match: 14. The CDR3, as DNA: TGTGCCAGCAGCGCCTCAACCGGGACAGCAATCAATGGCTACACCTTC. Translating gives CASSASTGTAINGYTF.

This clonotype was seen a handful of times. Here the CDR3 reads CASSPQMSSYNEQFF. The CDR3 DNA follows: TGTGCCAGCAGTCCCCAAATGAGCTCCTACAATGAGCAGTTCTTC. The rearrangement links TRBV28 to TRBJ2-1; unclear D gene. This CDR3 is 15 amino acids long. Trimming left V 5 bases short and J 0 bases short, with 11 bases between. Germline V gene data show CDR1 as MDHEN and CDR2 as SYDVKM.

There are a few counts of this clonotype. J is TRBJ2-7 and V is TRBV9; 10 bases are a match to TRBD1. V trimming: 2 bases; J trimming: 5 bases; junction bases outside the gene matches: 7. The CDR3 contains 15 residues. The germline V gene encodes CDR1 SGDLS and CDR2 YYNGEE. In DNA, the CDR3 is TGTGCCAGCAGCGTCGCGGGACAGGGGTTAGACGAGCAGTACTTC. It is translated as CASSVAGQGLDEQYF.

This clonotype showed up many times. The CDR3 protein is CAWSLAGIYEQYF. DNA for the CDR3: TGTGCCTGGAGTCTAGCGGGAATCTACGAGCAGTACTTC. The chain employs TRBV30 and TRBJ2-7; the match to TRBD2 covers 9 bases. Germline CDR1 and CDR2: GTSNPN and SVGIG (reference sequence). The CDR3 consists of 13 residues. Trimming took 2 bases from V and 3 from J; bases not matched to a gene: 2.